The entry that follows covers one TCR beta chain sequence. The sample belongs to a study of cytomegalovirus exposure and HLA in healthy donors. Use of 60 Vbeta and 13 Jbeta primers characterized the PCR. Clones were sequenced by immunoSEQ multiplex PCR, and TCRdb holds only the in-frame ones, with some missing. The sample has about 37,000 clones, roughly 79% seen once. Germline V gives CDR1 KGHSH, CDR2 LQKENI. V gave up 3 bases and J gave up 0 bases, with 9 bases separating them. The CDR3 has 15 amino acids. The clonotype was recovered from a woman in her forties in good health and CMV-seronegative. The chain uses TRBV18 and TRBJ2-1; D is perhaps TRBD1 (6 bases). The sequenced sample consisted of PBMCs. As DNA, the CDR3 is TGTGCCAGCTCACCGCAGGGGAGCTCCTACAATGAGCAGTTCTTC. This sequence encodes CASSPQGSSYNEQFF.